The present T cell receptor (beta chain) was sequenced within a study of shared clonotypes between healthy human individuals. Study overall: In total, the donors were two women and a few men aged 18 to 49.

Study observations and caveats: With four donors compared, 4% to 5% of naive CD4 clonotypes were shared.

Per germline, CDR1 MNHNY and CDR2 SVGAGI (reference sequence). The CDR3 consists of 13 residues. V lost 2 bases to trimming and J lost 3 bases, with 8 bases between them. Selected positively for CCR7 and CD45RO-negative, naive CD8 cells excluded terminally differentiated effector memory CD45RA+ cells. Every immunoSEQ plate was one replicate of a subset's evenly spread DNA. Assay: immunoSEQ multiplex PCR; the TCRdb copy retains only in-frame clones and omits some. In the table there are more than 2 million clones, roughly 94% of which are singletons. On this clone: Its target is unknown. This specimen includes other DNA sequences encoding the same CDR3.

Sequenced: naive CD8+ T cells sorted from blood. The sequence was obtained from a man between 18 and 29 years old in good health. V and J are TRBV6-6 and TRBJ2-7; no definite D call. This chain's CDR3 is CASSYGEDYEQYF. CDR3 nucleotide sequence: TGTGCCAGCAGTTACGGGGAAGACTACGAGCAGTACTTC.